What follows are 19 T cell receptor beta chains derived from one specimen sequenced in a study of blood T cell repertoires in COVID-19. Method: immunoSEQ multiplex PCR; TCRdb's copy keeps in-frame clones and lacks some. The sample contains about half a million clones, approximately 83% of which appear only once. The sequencing sample was made of peripheral blood. The receptors come from a human donor in a cohort sampled during active COVID-19.

The chain employs TRBV9 and TRBJ1-1, with D possibly being TRBD1 (5 bases). There are 14 residues in the CDR3. Trimming removed 0 bases at V and 4 bases at J, with 10 bases between. Germline CDR1 is SGDLS and CDR2 is YYNGEE. The CDR3 nucleotides read TGTGCCAGCAGCGTAGAGGGGAGGAGCACTGAAGCTTTCTTT. It is translated as CASSVEGRSTEAFF.

This clone came up a few times. The chain couples TRBV5-1 to TRBJ2-2; 8 bases line up with TRBD2. The CDR3 covers 17 residues. Unmatched junction bases numbered 10, after V lost 5 bases and J lost 1 base. Per the germline V gene, CDR1 is SGHRS and CDR2 is YFSETQ. The CDR3 DNA follows: TGCGCCAGCAGGGGACTGAGCGGGGGTAAGAACACCGGGGAGCTGTTTTTT. Its translation is CASRGLSGGKNTGELFF.

The rearrangement links TRBV2 to TRBJ1-5; D ambiguous. V was shortened by 6 bases and J by 4 bases, with 10 bases between the two germline ends. CDR3 length: 13 amino acids. Germline CDR1 is SNHLY and CDR2 is FYNNEI. CDR3 nucleotide sequence: TGTGCCAGCAGCTACAGCCAAAATCAGCCCCAGCATTTT. It codes for CASSYSQNQPQHF.

The chain employs TRBV6-5 and TRBJ1-2; D possibly corresponds to TRBD1 (5 bases). Per germline, CDR1 MNHEY and CDR2 SVGAGI. Between the trimmed V and J ends, which lost 4 bases and 4 bases, there was a span of 16 bases. There are 15 residues in the CDR3. This CDR3 is CASSFRVGEVYGYTF. The DNA of the CDR3 is TGTGCCAGCAGTTTCAGGGTTGGGGAGGTCTATGGCTACACCTTC.

J is TRBJ1-6 and V is TRBV6-5; the D is unclear. CDR1 MNHEY and CDR2 SVGAGI come from the germline V gene. The CDR3 loop spans 12 amino acids. Deletions cut 0 bases from V and 9 bases from J, with 3 bases between. The CDR3 spells CASSYSGSPLHF. CDR3 nucleotides: TGTGCCAGCAGTTACTCCGGTTCACCCCTCCACTTT.

The chain joins TRBV30 to TRBJ2-1, with 10 positions matching TRBD1. This CDR3 spans 14 amino acids. Germline values: CDR1 GTSNPN, CDR2 SVGIG (reference sequence). Trimming at V came to 2 bases and at J to 6 bases, leaving 4 bases not matched to a gene. The DNA of the CDR3 is TGTGCCTGGAGTCCGGGACAGGGGTTCAATGAGCAGTTCTTC. Protein product: CAWSPGQGFNEQFF.

The rearrangement joins TRBV3-1 (or the pseudogene TRBV3-2) to TRBJ1-1; 8 bases fit TRBD1. J gave up 1 base and V 1 base, and 5 bases lay outside the gene matches. Germline CDR1 LGHDT, CDR2 YNNKEL (reference sequence). The length of the CDR3 is 16 residues. Written as DNA, the CDR3 is TGTGCCAGCAGCCAAGGCCGCGGACAGGGGAACACTGAAGCTTTCTTT. It is translated as CASSQGRGQGNTEAFF.

The V gene is TRBV24-1, the J gene TRBJ1-5, with D hard to call. V was pared by 8 bases and J by 0 bases, with 16 bases between. The CDR3 consists of 16 residues. The germline CDR1 and CDR2 sequences are KGHDR and SFDVKD. The CDR3 DNA reads TGTGCCACCATGGTTAACAGCCTTTATAGCAATCAGCCCCAGCATTTT. Translated, it gives CATMVNSLYSNQPQHF.

Points on this clone: An end of the junction does not agree with germline; a read error may underlie this. V usage is TRBV19 and J usage is TRBJ2-7, with 9 bases aligning to TRBD1. The CDR3 is made up of 16 amino acids. Germline V gene sequence: CDR1 LNHDA, CDR2 SQIVND (reference sequence). CDR3 DNA sequence: TGTGCCAGTAGTCTAGACCGGGACAGGGCCCCTTACGAGCAGTACTTC. Protein sequence: CASSLDRDRAPYEQYF.

This clone has just one count. The chain has TRBV15 and TRBJ2-1; the D is unclear. The CDR3 length is 15 residues. With 1 base removed from V and 4 bases from J, the gap between germline ends came to 11 bases. Germline V gene data show CDR1 as LNHNV and CDR2 as YYDKDF (reference sequence). CDR3 loop: CATSRAMAQYNEQFF. In DNA form, the CDR3 reads TGTGCCACCAGCAGAGCGATGGCACAATACAATGAGCAGTTCTTC.

The J gene is TRBJ2-5, the V gene TRBV5-1, with D unresolved. The CDR3 runs to 15 residues. With 0 bases removed from V and 0 bases from J, the gap between germline ends came to 9 bases. CDR1 SGHRS and CDR2 YFSETQ come from the germline V gene. Here the CDR3 DNA reads TGCGCCAGCAGCTTGGGCCCCGTAGACCAAGAGACCCAGTACTTC. Amino acids: CASSLGPVDQETQYF.

The V gene is TRBV10-3, the J gene TRBJ1-1; no clear D. This CDR3 is built from 14 residues. Germline lookup yields CDR1 ENHRY and CDR2 SYGVKD. Trimming removed 2 bases at V and 5 bases at J, with 12 bases between. CDR3 DNA sequence: TGTGCCATCAGTGAGCTGAGGGTACCAACTGAAGCTTTCTTT. This translates into CAISELRVPTEAFF.

On this clone: This sample includes further DNA sequences coding for the same CDR3. The gene calls are TRBV12-3 or TRBV12-4 and TRBJ2-5, with D possibly matching TRBD1 (6 bases). Trimming removed 5 bases from V and 5 bases from J, with 9 bases in between. This CDR3 is built from 12 residues. The CDR3 coding sequence is TGTGCCAGCAGTCATAGGGGGGAGACCCAGTACTTC. Protein: CASSHRGETQYF.

This sequence joins TRBV12-3 or TRBV12-4 and TRBJ1-2; possible D gene TRBD1, 6 bases. The germline V and J ends were trimmed by 9 bases and 3 bases, with 11 bases remaining between them. The CDR3 covers 12 residues. The CDR3 DNA sequence: TGTGCCAGTAAGGGGGATCACTATGGCTACACCTTC. Amino acids: CASKGDHYGYTF.

The V and J genes are TRBV7-9 and TRBJ2-5, with TRBD2 matching over 9 bases. The CDR3 length is 15 residues. The ends lost 4 bases at V and 5 bases at J; junction bases unmatched: 8. Germline V lookup: CDR1 SEHNR, CDR2 FQNEAQ (reference sequence). CDR3 sequence: CASSSRAGGGETQYF. CDR3 bases: TGTGCCAGCAGCTCTAGAGCGGGGGGCGGGGAGACCCAGTACTTC.

In DNA form, the CDR3 reads TGTGCCAGCAGCACTTTAGCGGGAGGGAGCACAGATACGCAGTATTTT. This gives the protein CASSTLAGGSTDTQYF. The V gene is TRBV7-2, the J gene TRBJ2-3; TRBD2 matches 11 bases. The J segment lost 0 bases and the V segment lost 5 bases, leaving 4 bases of the junction unmatched. Germline values: CDR1 SGHTA, CDR2 FQGNSA. The CDR3 sequence is 16 residues long.

This rearrangement joins TRBV9 to TRBJ2-7; 7 bases agree with TRBD1. This CDR3 contains 15 residues. J lost 5 bases, V lost 4 bases, and 12 bases had no gene match. Germline lookup yields CDR1 SGDLS and CDR2 YYNGEE. This CDR3 is CASSLTTGKQHEQYF. The CDR3, as DNA: TGTGCCAGCAGCCTAACGACAGGGAAGCAACACGAGCAGTACTTC. Full variable domain (outside the CDR3, taken from reference TRBV9 and TRBJ2-7): DSGVTQTPKHLITATGQRVTLRCSPRSGDLSVYWYQQSLDQGLQFLIQYYNGEERAKGNILERFSAQQFPDLHSELNLSSLELGDSALYFCASSLTTGKQHEQYFGPGTRLTVT.

The J gene is TRBJ2-1, the V gene TRBV5-3; 8 nucleotides match TRBD2. TRBV5-3 is treated as an ORF (open reading frame) with a function not yet certain. This CDR3 is built from 18 residues. Losses at the gene ends were 4 bases for V and 0 bases for J; bases not matched to a gene: 12. CDR3 loop: CARSRGTSGLSSYNEQFF. CDR3 DNA: TGTGCCAGAAGCAGAGGAACTAGCGGTCTGAGCTCCTACAATGAGCAGTTCTTC.

The chain is built from TRBV27 and TRBJ1-4; TRBD1 agrees at 7 bases. Losses at the gene ends were 3 bases for V and 4 bases for J; bases not matched to a gene: 11. The CDR3 length is 17 residues. CDR1 and CDR2 (germline): MNHEY, SMNVEV (reference sequence). In DNA form, the CDR3 reads TGTGCCAGCAGTTTTAATTCTGGGAACAGGGGTAATGAAAAACTGTTTTTT. Encoded protein: CASSFNSGNRGNEKLFF.